The T cell receptor (beta chain) under discussion was sequenced for a study of cytomegalovirus exposure and HLA in healthy donors. Notes on the study in general: Owing to their indistinguishability, certain V segments, notably TRBV6-2 and TRBV6-3, were excluded. Per published reports, the classifier diagnosed cytomegalovirus status with high specificity and sensitivity. The majority of CMV-associated TCR beta chains were reported as apparently HLA-restricted in a later analysis.

With 4 bases clipped from V and 2 bases from J, the junction kept 4 bases outside the gene matches. The germline V gene has CDR1 SGHVS and CDR2 FNYEAQ. CDR3 length equals 14 residues. 13 Jbeta primers and 60 Vbeta primers were used for the PCR. Per the original methods: A later analysis counted 65 million to 95 million unique TCR beta chains, some 10 million shared. Using immunoSEQ multiplex PCR, the repertoire was profiled, and TCRdb retains in-frame clones only, with some absent. V, J and clone size are taken as reported in that table, and D and trimming were inferred from the DNA itself. The table includes some 130,000 clones, approximately 79% detected once. To note about this clone: Its antigen is unknown.

The chain employs TRBV7-6 and TRBJ2-5, with 7 bases matching TRBD1. Sequencing input: PBMCs. The sequence was collected from a man aged 35 to 55 in good health and CMV-seropositive. CDR3 sequence (DNA): TGTGCCAGCAGCTCAACACAGGGGCAAGAGACCCAGTACTTC. It codes for CASSSTQGQETQYF.